This T cell receptor beta chain emerged from a study of blood T cell dynamics during melanoma immunotherapy. Study-wide background: Metastatic melanoma patients received first-line pembrolizumab or nivolumab plus ipilimumab.

Some clones are missing from TCRdb's copy, which holds only in-frame ones; the method was immunoSEQ multiplex PCR. The sample yields some 25,000 clones, 70% to 90% seen once. V was clipped by 4 bases and J by 11 bases, with 14 bases between them. Germline V gene sequence: CDR1 SGHNT, CDR2 YENEEA. The CDR3 totals 12 residues. The study, taken as a whole, reports: PBMC repertoires of eventual disease-control patients split at W3 into clonality or diversity gains. The study could not tell melanoma-specific clones from general immune activation.

Time point of the sample: pre-treatment baseline. In the case of this clone: What it recognizes is unknown.

The sequence derives from a human donor with melanoma. This rearrangement joins TRBV11-3 to TRBJ1-1; TRBD1 is a possible D gene (5 bases). Sample: blood, taken from a patient treated with checkpoint blockade. The CDR3 sequence is CASSYGGDRAFF. The CDR3 DNA reads TGTGCCAGCAGCTACGGAGGGGATCGTGCTTTCTTT.